This T cell receptor beta chain was identified during a study of blood T cell repertoires in COVID-19. At the level of the study: From T cells, B-cell-depleted T cells, or PBMCs came the material, which was cDNA or gDNA.

Libraries were prepared by immunoSEQ multiplex PCR; TCRdb keeps only in-frame clonotypes and omits some of them. The data show more than 95,000 clones, more than 70% seen once. The germline gives CDR1 MNHEY, CDR2 SMNVEV (reference sequence). The V end was cut by 3 bases, the J end by 1 base, with 9 bases between. The CDR3 is 14 residues long. Material: peripheral blood. The J gene is TRBJ1-1, the V gene TRBV27, with a possible D match to TRBD1 (6 bases). The receptor comes from a woman aged 55 to 70 in a cohort sampled during active or convalescent COVID-19. CDR3 loop: CASSFGRGNTEAFF. The CDR3, as DNA: TGTGCCAGCAGTTTTGGCAGGGGGAACACTGAAGCTTTCTTT.